In its sample, the clone carrying this T cell receptor (beta chain) was seen many times. Molecular barcoding with unique molecular identifiers was used for the TCRbeta library. MiXCR, applied by TCRdb to the PCR reads, yields one record per CDR3 protein. The sample has around 410,000 distinct CDR3 sequences, roughly 11% seen once. These data are taken from a study of T-cell reconstitution after alpha-beta-depleted transplantation in children. Between the trimmed V and J ends, which lost 5 bases and 0 bases, there was a span of 10 bases. This CDR3 is 14 amino acids long. CDR1 and CDR2 (germline): MNHNS, SASEGT.

The rearrangement joins TRBV6-1 to TRBJ1-1; D might be TRBD1 (5 bases). Sample: PBMCs from the stem cell graft donor, taken from the stem cell graft. The receptor was derived from a human donor who donated a stem cell graft to a child with acute myeloid leukemia. The CDR3 loop is CASSLRGVNTEAFF. CDR3 sequence (DNA): TGTGCCAGCAGTCTCCGGGGGGTGAACACTGAAGCTTTCTTT.